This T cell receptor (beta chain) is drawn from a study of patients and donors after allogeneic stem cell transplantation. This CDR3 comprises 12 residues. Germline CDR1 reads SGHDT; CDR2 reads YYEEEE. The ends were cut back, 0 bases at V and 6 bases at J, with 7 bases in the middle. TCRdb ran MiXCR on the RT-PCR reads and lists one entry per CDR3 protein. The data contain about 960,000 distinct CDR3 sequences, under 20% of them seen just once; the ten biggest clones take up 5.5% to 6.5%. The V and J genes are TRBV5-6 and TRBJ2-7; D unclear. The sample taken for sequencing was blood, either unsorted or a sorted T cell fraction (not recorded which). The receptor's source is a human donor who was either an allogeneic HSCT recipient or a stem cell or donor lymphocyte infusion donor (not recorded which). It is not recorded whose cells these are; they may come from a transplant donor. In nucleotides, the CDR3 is TGTGCCAGCAGCTTGGGACATATCGAGCAGTACTTC. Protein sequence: CASSLGHIEQYF.